Shown below are 11 T cell receptor beta chains from a single sample sequenced in a study of blood T cell repertoires in COVID-19. TCRdb's copy holds only in-frame clones and misses some; the assay was immunoSEQ multiplex PCR. The sample has tens of thousands of clones; about 83% are singletons. The sequenced material came from peripheral blood. Receptor source: a man aged 45-60 years with active COVID-19.

The V gene is TRBV28, the J gene TRBJ1-5, with 9 positions matching TRBD1. From germline, CDR1 is MDHEN and CDR2 SYDVKM. The CDR3 is 15 residues long. J gave up 8 bases and V 3 bases, and 8 bases lay outside the gene matches. This CDR3 reads CASSLPTGGREPQHF. The CDR3 DNA reads as TGTGCCAGCAGTTTGCCGACAGGGGGAAGGGAGCCCCAGCATTTT.

The J gene is TRBJ2-3, the V gene TRBV9; unclear D gene. Germline V gene sequence: CDR1 SGDLS, CDR2 YYNGEE. The V gene lost 4 bases and the J gene lost 2 bases, with 8 bases spanning the gap. The CDR3 length is 13 residues. DNA of the CDR3: TGTGCCAGCAGCCTACTACCCACAGATACGCAGTATTTT. Its translation is CASSLLPTDTQYF.

The CDR3 reads CASSLGTGTGKLFF. The DNA for the CDR3 is TGTGCCAGCAGTTTAGGGACAGGGACGGGAAAACTGTTTTTT. The chain combines TRBV28 with TRBJ1-4, with 9 positions matching TRBD1. This CDR3 contains 14 residues. CDR1 is MDHEN, CDR2 SYDVKM, per germline. V dropped 2 bases and J dropped 10; count of bases not matched to a gene: 5.

This chain connects TRBV6-2 or TRBV6-3 to TRBJ2-7; 9 bases are shared with TRBD1. Trimming cost V 2 bases and J 0 bases; bases outside gene matches: 17. CDR1 MNHEY and CDR2 SVGEGT come from the germline V gene. The CDR3 covers 20 residues. The CDR3: CASSYVRGTGSWLTSYEQYF. The CDR3 region has the DNA TGTGCCAGCAGTTACGTCCGGGGGACAGGGTCATGGTTAACCTCCTACGAGCAGTACTTC.

CDR3 nucleotide sequence: TGTGCCAGCAGCCCTTGGCGGACTAGCGGAGGGTACGAGCAGTACTTC. Protein: CASSPWRTSGGYEQYF. The genes are TRBV7-8 and TRBJ2-7, with 10 bases identical to TRBD2. The J segment lost 4 bases and the V segment lost 5 bases, leaving 11 bases of the junction unmatched. The CDR3 runs 16 residues. Germline assignment: CDR1 SGHVS and CDR2 FQNEAQ.

Only a few counts were recorded for this clone. This chain joins TRBV6-5 and TRBJ1-6; D is possibly TRBD1 (6 bases). Trimming stripped 8 bases from V and 11 bases from J, with 19 bases between. Germline V gene lookup returns CDR1 MNHEY and CDR2 SVGAGI. The CDR3 is 14 amino acids. DNA of the CDR3: TGTGCCAGCGGTAGCGAGCAGGGGTCACCACCCCTCCACTTT. Protein sequence: CASGSEQGSPPLHF.

This clone was detected a few times. J is TRBJ2-2 and V is TRBV6-2 or TRBV6-3; tentative D call: TRBD1 (6 bases). Germline lookup yields CDR1 MNHEY and CDR2 SVGEGT. The CDR3 contains 15 residues. The V end lost 6 bases, the J end lost 5 bases, and 16 bases lay between the germline ends. CDR3 region: CASSFDRRRTGELFF. The DNA of the CDR3 is TGTGCCAGCAGCTTCGACAGGCGGAGGACCGGGGAGCTGTTTTTT.

The chain joins TRBV28 to TRBJ2-4, with TRBD2 identical over 11 bases. The CDR3 runs to 14 residues. V dropped 9 bases and J dropped 2; count of bases not matched to a gene: 3. Per germline, CDR1 MDHEN and CDR2 SYDVKM. As DNA, the CDR3 is TGTGCCAGTTTAGCGGGGGGGTCCAAAAACATTCAGTACTTC. Its translation: CASLAGGSKNIQYF. The variable domain in full, completed from reference TRBV28 and TRBJ2-4, reads DVKVTQSSRYLVKRTGEKVFLECVQDMDHENMFWYRQDPGLGLRLIYFSYDVKMKEKGDIPEGYSVSREKKERFSLILESASTNQTSMYLCASLAGGSKNIQYFGAGTRLSVL.

The chain joins TRBV7-2 to TRBJ2-1; 8 bases are shared with TRBD2. Germline-derived CDR1 and CDR2 are SGHTA and FQGNSA. J gave up 7 bases and V 2 bases, and 10 bases lay outside the gene matches. The CDR3 covers 16 residues. The CDR3 DNA follows: TGTGCCAGCAGCTTAAGATCAGCGGGAGTGGGGAATGAGCAGTTCTTC. It codes for CASSLRSAGVGNEQFF.

The gene calls are TRBV7-2 and TRBJ2-1; 11 bases fit TRBD2. V lost 5 bases to trimming and J lost 7 bases; unmatched junction nucleotides: 16. The CDR3 length is 18 residues. Germline assignment: CDR1 SGHTA and CDR2 FQGNSA. CDR3 region: CASSPHTALAGELNEQFF. The CDR3 coding sequence is TGTGCCAGCAGCCCGCACACCGCACTAGCGGGAGAATTAAATGAGCAGTTCTTC.

CDR3 in DNA: TGCGCCAGCAGACTTAGCGGGAGCGCCGGGGAGCTGTTTTTT. Translating it yields CASRLSGSAGELFF. The V call is TRBV5-1, the J call TRBJ2-2; 9 bases are shared with TRBD2. This CDR3 region has 14 residues. Germline CDR1 SGHRS, CDR2 YFSETQ. Trimming took 5 bases from V and 6 from J; bases not matched to a gene: 5.